This paragraph reports one T cell receptor beta chain. Its antigen is as yet unknown. V lost 3 bases to trimming and J lost 6 bases; unmatched junction nucleotides: 15. Germline CDR1 is DFQATT and CDR2 is SNEGSKA (reference sequence). This CDR3 has 17 amino acids. The data originate from a study of human T cells and chemical hapten exposure. About the research overall: Weekly administration of diphenylcyclopropenone to the scalp of patients continued throughout the approximately 26-week study. DPC 0.01% went on the upper back by patch test, with reading at 6 days.

Study-wide points: The number of TCRs over 1 in 1000 frequency stayed unchanged after DPC. Significantly more large CDR3 similarity clusters arose among expanded TCRs than among controls.

Via MiXCR, TCRdb re-called the RACE reads, giving one row per CDR3 protein. Counted here are around 60,000 distinct CDR3 sequences, approximately 7% occurring once; the ten biggest clones make up approximately 1.7%. Time point here: pre-sensitization, week 0. Treatment reported: therapeutic diphenylcyclopropenone sensitization with weekly scalp DPC. The sequences come from whole blood, collected in connection with sensitization to the hapten diphenylcyclopropenone (DPC). V is TRBV20-1 and J is TRBJ2-2; the match to TRBD1 covers 8 bases. This receptor was identified in a woman aged 25-40 years with alopecia areata. Some clones in this sample may be carry-over from other donors' samples. The CDR3 loop is CSARGTQGAPISGELFF. In DNA, the CDR3 is TGCAGTGCTAGGGGAACTCAGGGGGCGCCGATTTCCGGGGAGCTGTTTTTT.